Listed here are 29 T cell receptor beta chains from one sample, sequenced in a study of T-cell reconstitution after alpha-beta-depleted transplantation in children. Preparation of the TCRbeta library used unique molecular identifiers. TCRdb reprocessed the PCR reads with MiXCR, giving one entry per CDR3 protein. This sample yields 25,000 to 30,000 distinct CDR3 sequences, of which 15% to 20% are seen a single time; around 38% belongs to the top ten. This material consisted of PBMCs, mostly from graft donor cells, taken 60 days after TCRalphabeta/CD19-depleted stem cell transplant. The receptors stem from a male patient between 2 and 10 years old who had a stem cell transplant for acute lymphoblastic leukemia, so the T cells may come from the graft donor.

This chain connects TRBV9 to TRBJ1-5; D unresolved. The CDR3 runs 13 residues. Trimming removed 0 bases from V and 8 bases from J, with 9 bases in between. Per germline, CDR1 SGDLS and CDR2 YYNGEE. CDR3 bases: TGTGCCAGCAGCGTAGGTACGAAGGAGCCCCAGCATTTT. Its protein is CASSVGTKEPQHF.

The sample holds one count of this clonotype. The chain recombines TRBV5-4 with TRBJ2-7, with 8 bases identical to TRBD2. CDR1 is SGHNT, CDR2 YYREEE, per germline (reference sequence). The V and J ends lost 1 base and 5 bases, in that order; junction bases with no gene match: 8. The CDR3 runs to 15 residues. The CDR3 spells CASSLIGGASNEQYF. CDR3 nucleotides: TGTGCCAGCAGCTTGATCGGGGGGGCCTCGAACGAGCAGTACTTC.

The sample holds a few counts of this clonotype. The gene calls are TRBV12-3 or TRBV12-4 and TRBJ1-1, with 7 bases fitting TRBD1. The ends lost 6 bases at V and 5 bases at J; junction bases unmatched: 9. This CDR3 has 14 residues. In DNA form, the CDR3 reads TGTGCCAGCAGGAACAGGGGCGGGGGGACTGAAGCTTTCTTT. Protein product: CASRNRGGGTEAFF.

The table lists this clonotype with many counts. The chain is built from TRBV12-3 or TRBV12-4 and TRBJ2-7, with 9 bases matching TRBD1. With V trimmed by 6 bases and J by 2 bases, 8 bases remained unmatched. CDR3 length equals 15 residues. CDR3 DNA: TGTGCCAGCAGCCGCGACAGGGGGTGGGCCTACGAGCAGTACTTC. Translation gives CASSRDRGWAYEQYF.

Ten or more counts support this clonotype. The rearrangement joins TRBV2 to TRBJ1-1; 8 bases map to TRBD1. This CDR3 is 13 amino acids long. The J segment lost 3 bases and the V segment lost 6 bases, leaving 3 bases of the junction unmatched. Germline CDR1 is SNHLY and CDR2 is FYNNEI. CDR3 nucleotides: TGTGCCAGCAGCTCGACAGGGGACACTGAAGCTTTCTTT. This translates into CASSSTGDTEAFF.

This clonotype was counted between two and nine times. The chain carries TRBV24-1 and TRBJ2-5; TRBD2 might be the D (5 bases). This CDR3 has 15 residues. CDR1 and CDR2 from the germline V gene are KGHDR and SFDVKD. V was pared by 2 bases and J by 2 bases, with 11 bases between. CDR3 amino acids: CATSDWGTGQETQYF. The CDR3 DNA reads TGTGCCACCAGTGATTGGGGAACGGGGCAAGAGACCCAGTACTTC.

This clonotype was seen just once. Possible read error: a much larger clone is one base away. This chain connects TRBV5-1 to TRBJ2-2; 9 bases are shared with TRBD1. V dropped 3 bases and J dropped 5; count of bases not matched to a gene: 17. The CDR3 is 19 residues long. The germline V gene encodes CDR1 SGHRS and CDR2 YFSETQ. This CDR3 reads CASSSMGPPGQGSTGELFF. The CDR3 DNA reads TGCGCCAGCAGCTCCATGGGCCCCCCGGGACAGGGTAGTACCGGGGAGCTGTTTTTT.

J is TRBJ2-3 and V is TRBV7-3; TRBD2 matches 8 bases. V was pared by 1 base and J by 10 bases, with 7 bases of the junction left unmatched. This CDR3 is 14 amino acids long. Germline assignment: CDR1 SGHTA and CDR2 FQGTGA. CDR3 coding DNA: TGTGCCAGCAGCTTAATTCATCTAGCGGGTTCGCAGTATTTT. Encoded protein: CASSLIHLAGSQYF.

In this sample, this clonotype turned up many times. The genes are TRBV5-1 and TRBJ2-1; 10 nucleotides agree with TRBD1. J was trimmed by 3 bases and V by 4 bases; bases with no gene match: 13. This CDR3 has 18 amino acids. CDR1 SGHRS and CDR2 YFSETQ come from the germline V gene. CDR3 sequence reads: CASSDRGPLMANYNEQFF. In DNA, the CDR3 is TGCGCCAGCAGCGACAGGGGGCCGTTAATGGCCAACTACAATGAGCAGTTCTTC.

The chain carries TRBV5-1 and TRBJ2-7; D uncertain. Trimming removed 2 bases at V and 2 bases at J, with 11 bases between. The CDR3 length is 14 residues. Germline V CDR1 and CDR2: SGHRS, YFSETQ. The CDR3 nucleotides are TGCGCCAGCAGCTTACTTTCAAGACCCTACGAGCAGTACTTC. This codes for CASSLLSRPYEQYF.

This clonotype was detected a few times. The rearrangement joins TRBV5-6 to TRBJ2-5; D call uncertain. The CDR3 has 13 amino acids. The V end lost 6 bases, the J end lost 10 bases, and 19 bases lay between the germline ends. The germline CDR1 and CDR2 sequences are SGHDT and YYEEEE. As DNA, the CDR3 is TGTGCCAGCAACCACTTCCGCTGTCAAGTCCAGTACTTC. Amino acids: CASNHFRCQVQYF.

The V call is TRBV12-3 or TRBV12-4, the J call TRBJ2-2; 7 nucleotides line up with TRBD2. The CDR3 has 16 residues. Trimming took 5 bases from V and 0 from J; bases not matched to a gene: 6. The CDR3 region is CASSLFGGTNTGELFF. The DNA for the CDR3 is TGTGCCAGCAGTCTATTCGGGGGGACGAACACCGGGGAGCTGTTTTTT.

This clonotype occurred many times. This chain links TRBV20-1 with TRBJ2-1; 13 nucleotides agree with TRBD2. The CDR3 contains 18 residues. The V segment lost 2 bases and the J segment 1 base; nucleotides outside the gene matches: 8. The germline V gene has CDR1 DFQATT and CDR2 SNEGSKA (reference sequence). CDR3 region: CSARTSGGAAWSYNEQFF. The DNA for the CDR3 is TGCAGTGCTAGAACTAGCGGGGGGGCCGCTTGGTCCTACAATGAGCAGTTCTTC.

V usage is TRBV11-2 and J usage is TRBJ2-5, with D uncertain. Looked up from germline, CDR1 is SGHAT and CDR2 is FQNNGV. The CDR3 contains 13 residues. V was pared by 5 bases and J by 4 bases, with 11 bases between. The CDR3 nucleotides are TGTGCCAGCAGCCCCCGCTTCCGAGAGACCCAGTACTTC. Translated, it gives CASSPRFRETQYF.

The sample holds a few counts of this clonotype. The genes are TRBV9 and TRBJ2-6, with 8 bases identical to TRBD1. The CDR3 consists of 18 residues. Germline loops: CDR1 SGDLS, CDR2 YYNGEE. J gave up 0 bases and V 3 bases, and 8 bases lay outside the gene matches. Here the CDR3 reads CASSDGQGSSSGANVLTF. DNA for the CDR3: TGTGCCAGCAGCGACGGACAGGGTTCCAGCTCTGGGGCCAACGTCCTGACTTTC.

This clonotype was counted between two and nine times. The chain uses TRBV12-3 or TRBV12-4 and TRBJ1-2, with D unclear. V shed 2 bases and J shed 4 bases, with 5 bases lying between them. The CDR3 is 12 residues long. The CDR3 DNA is TGTGCCAGCAGTTTATCAGCCTATGGCTACACCTTC. It encodes CASSLSAYGYTF.

This clonotype occurred many times. The V and J genes are TRBV12-3 or TRBV12-4 and TRBJ2-3; D is ambiguous. Trimming took 3 bases from V and 4 from J, leaving 14 bases between them. The CDR3 consists of 15 residues. DNA of the CDR3: TGTGCCAGCAGTTTTAGTAGCAATCGACCAGATACGCAGTATTTT. It codes for CASSFSSNRPDTQYF.

In its sample, this clonotype was seen many times. This chain joins TRBV5-5 and TRBJ2-3; 7 nucleotides agree with TRBD1. In germline, CDR1 is SGHKS, CDR2 YYEKEE (reference sequence). CDR3 length: 15 amino acids. Losses at the gene ends were 0 bases for V and 5 bases for J; bases not matched to a gene: 6. The CDR3 bases are TGTGCCAGCAGCTTGGCCCTAAACAGGGGAGATACGCAGTATTTT. This codes for CASSLALNRGDTQYF.

The sample holds many counts of this clonotype. The rearrangement links TRBV7-2 to TRBJ2-7; 7 nucleotides align to TRBD2. The CDR3 runs 13 residues. The ends lost 3 bases at V and 3 bases at J; junction bases unmatched: 2. Germline V lookup: CDR1 SGHTA, CDR2 FQGNSA. This chain's CDR3 is CASSFSGYYEQYF. The CDR3 coding sequence is TGTGCCAGCAGCTTTAGCGGGTACTACGAGCAGTACTTC.

In this sample, this clonotype turned up many times. V and J are TRBV4-2 and TRBJ2-7, with TRBD1 matching 9 bases. This CDR3 is 15 amino acids long. With 0 bases clipped from V and 6 bases from J, the junction kept 6 bases outside the gene matches. The V gene's germline CDR1 is LGHNA and CDR2 YNFKEQ. The CDR3 here is CASSQDGTGYAEQYF. The CDR3 DNA follows: TGTGCCAGCAGCCAAGATGGGACAGGGTATGCCGAGCAGTACTTC.

V usage is TRBV12-3 or TRBV12-4 and J usage is TRBJ2-2; D is ambiguous. This CDR3 region has 15 residues. V gave up 5 bases and J gave up 8 bases, with 18 bases separating them. CDR3 coding DNA: TGTGCCAGCAGTCCTCGGACGGAATTAGCAGGGGAGCTGTTTTTT. Translating it yields CASSPRTELAGELFF.

This clonotype has ten or more counts. The rearrangement links TRBV5-1 to TRBJ1-5; perhaps TRBD1 as D (5 bases). The CDR3 runs to 14 residues. V lost 3 bases and J lost 1, with 8 bases in between. The germline V gene encodes CDR1 SGHRS and CDR2 YFSETQ. CDR3 region: CASSSRQSNQPQHF. The CDR3 DNA is TGCGCCAGCAGCTCTAGACAGAGCAATCAGCCCCAGCATTTT.

This clonotype has only a few counts. The chain carries TRBV7-9 and TRBJ1-2; tentative D call: TRBD1 (6 bases). Per the germline V gene, CDR1 is SEHNR and CDR2 is FQNEAQ (reference sequence). The CDR3 loop spans 14 amino acids. Trimming shortened V by 1 base and J by 8 bases, and 14 bases separated the two germline ends. The CDR3, as DNA: TGTGCCAGCAGCTTAGAGTGGTCAGGGGACGGCTACACCTTC. Translated, it gives CASSLEWSGDGYTF.

This clonotype was counted many times. This chain uses TRBV20-1 with TRBJ2-7; D is unresolved. CDR1 DFQATT and CDR2 SNEGSKA come from the germline V gene (reference sequence). Between the trimmed V and J ends, which lost 3 bases and 4 bases, there was a span of 10 bases. The CDR3 spans 12 residues. CDR3 in amino acids: CSASSPDYEQYF. In DNA, the CDR3 is TGCAGTGCTAGTTCACCGGATTACGAGCAGTACTTC.

This clonotype was seen repeatedly, ten times or more. This chain uses TRBV12-3 or TRBV12-4 with TRBJ2-2; D unclear. The CDR3 has 13 residues. Deletions cut 3 bases from V and 1 base from J, with 3 bases between. The CDR3 is CASSFRNTGELFF. For the CDR3, the DNA is TGTGCCAGCAGTTTCAGGAACACCGGGGAGCTGTTTTTT.

This clonotype was seen a handful of times. V and J are TRBV18 and TRBJ2-3; TRBD1 aligns across 9 bases. Germline V gene data show CDR1 as KGHSH and CDR2 as LQKENI. CDR3 size: 15 residues. The ends lost 3 bases at V and 3 bases at J; junction bases unmatched: 4. CDR3 region: CASSPPGQGTDTQYF. CDR3 nucleotides: TGTGCCAGCTCACCTCCGGGACAGGGAACAGATACGCAGTATTTT. The full variable domain, rest sourced from reference TRBV18 and TRBJ2-3, is NAGVMQNPRHLVRRRGQEARLRCSPMKGHSHVYWYRQLPEEGLKFMVYLQKENIIDESGMPKERFSAEFPKEGPSILRIQQVVRGDSAAYFCASSPPGQGTDTQYFGPGTRLTVL.

This clonotype is large by share. The chain employs TRBV6-5 and TRBJ1-2, with a tentative D call TRBD1 (5 bases). Germline CDR1 reads MNHEY; CDR2 reads SVGAGI. Between the trimmed V and J ends, which lost 3 bases and 8 bases, there was a span of 10 bases. The CDR3 consists of 12 residues. CDR3: CASSYSQGGYTF. DNA for the CDR3: TGTGCCAGCAGTTATTCCCAGGGAGGCTACACCTTC.

This clonotype was observed at least ten times. This chain uses TRBV3-1 with TRBJ2-1; D is undetermined. Between the trimmed V and J ends, which lost 2 bases and 6 bases, there was a span of 5 bases. The CDR3 runs 12 residues. CDR1 is LGHDT, CDR2 YNNKEL, per germline (reference sequence). The CDR3 bases are TGTGCCAGCAGCCAACTGGGCAATGAGCAGTTCTTC. Translating gives CASSQLGNEQFF.

This clonotype occurred many times. This chain links TRBV4-2 with TRBJ2-1, with TRBD2 matching over 15 bases. Germline values: CDR1 LGHNA, CDR2 YNFKEQ. This CDR3 has 15 residues. V was clipped by 8 bases and J by 5 bases; unmatched bases: 4. The CDR3 protein is CASGRTSGRDNEQFF. The CDR3 DNA follows: TGTGCCAGCGGAAGGACTAGCGGGAGGGACAATGAGCAGTTCTTC.